The 4 T cell receptor beta chains given below trace back to one sample, sequenced in a study of cytomegalovirus exposure and HLA in healthy donors (dated 2017 in TCRdb). To prepare the library, the immunoSEQ multiplex PCR assay was applied. A mixture of 60 forward primers for TCR Vbeta segments and 13 reverse primers for TCR Jbeta segments was used in the multiplex PCR. Imported from immuneACCESS, the table was reduced by TCRdb to in-frame sequences with V and J called. These copies leave out some clones; in studies compared against another copy, an unresolved V gene accounts for under half, and the cause of the remainder is not known. For this sample, the table gives 150,000 or so clones. The top ten clones comprise 1.3% of the sample. Sequenced input: PBMCs. Source of these receptors: an older woman in good health and CMV-seronegative.

V usage is TRBV20-1 and J usage is TRBJ1-1; D not certain. Germline CDR1 reads DFQATT; CDR2 reads SNEGSKA (reference sequence). CDR3 size: 8 residues. Trimming left V 4 bases short and J 11 bases short, with 5 bases between. The CDR3 DNA sequence: TGCAGTGCTACCTCGGCTTTCTTT. This sequence encodes CSATSAFF.

The chain uses TRBV6-5 and TRBJ1-5, with 7 bases that match TRBD1. V shed 6 bases, J shed 3 bases, and the junction held 5 bases outside the gene matches. The length of the CDR3 is 14 residues. The germline V gene encodes CDR1 MNHEY and CDR2 SVGAGI. The CDR3 here is CASSPGTANQPQHF. The CDR3 DNA reads TGTGCCAGCAGCCCTGGGACAGCCAATCAGCCCCAGCATTTT.

The genes are TRBV7-2 and TRBJ2-2; no firm D call. Germline CDR1 SGHTA, CDR2 FQGNSA. CDR3 length equals 13 residues. V shed 2 bases and J shed 1 base, with 2 bases lying between them. The CDR3 region has the DNA TGTGCCAGCAGCTTACGGAACACCGGGGAGCTGTTTTTT. The encoded protein is CASSLRNTGELFF. Based on the CDR3 plus reference TRBV7-2 and TRBJ2-2, the full variable domain is GAGVSQSPSNKVTEKGKDVELRCDPISGHTALYWYRQSLGQGLEFLIYFQGNSAPDKSGLPSDRFSAERTGGSVSTLTIQRTQQEDSAVYLCASSLRNTGELFFGEGSRLTVL.

The V and J genes are TRBV7-8 and TRBJ2-7, with TRBD1 as a possible D gene (6 bases). With 1 base removed from V and 9 bases from J, the gap between germline ends came to 16 bases. Germline values: CDR1 SGHVS, CDR2 FQNEAQ. CDR3 length: 14 amino acids. The CDR3 sequence: CASSLGGSQQGQYF. The DNA of the CDR3 is TGTGCCAGCAGCTTAGGGGGCTCCCAACAGGGGCAGTACTTC.